This T cell receptor (beta chain) was documented in a study of siplizumab effects on memory and regulatory T cells. This clone was seen more than once but under ten times. Antigen: not known. The CDR3 totals 13 residues. Trimming left V 7 bases short and J 0 bases short, with 9 bases between. Germline CDR1 reads SEHNR; CDR2 reads FQNEAQ (reference sequence). Cocultured for roughly 6 days at 37°C were the mixed lymphocyte reaction cells. The method was immunoSEQ multiplex PCR; TCRdb's version includes in-frame clones alone and lacks a portion of them. The repertoire holds roughly 5,300 clones, with roughly 53% as singletons.

Source material: CFSE-low (dividing) CD8+ T cells sorted from an allogeneic mixed lymphocyte reaction. The clonotype was recovered from a human donor in good health; the cells came from an allogeneic mixed lymphocyte reaction. Some clones in this sample may be carry-over from other donors' samples. This chain joins TRBV7-9 and TRBJ1-1; unclear D gene. In DNA form, the CDR3 reads TGTGCCAGCAAAAGTGGCATGAACACTGAAGCTTTCTTT. As protein: CASKSGMNTEAFF.